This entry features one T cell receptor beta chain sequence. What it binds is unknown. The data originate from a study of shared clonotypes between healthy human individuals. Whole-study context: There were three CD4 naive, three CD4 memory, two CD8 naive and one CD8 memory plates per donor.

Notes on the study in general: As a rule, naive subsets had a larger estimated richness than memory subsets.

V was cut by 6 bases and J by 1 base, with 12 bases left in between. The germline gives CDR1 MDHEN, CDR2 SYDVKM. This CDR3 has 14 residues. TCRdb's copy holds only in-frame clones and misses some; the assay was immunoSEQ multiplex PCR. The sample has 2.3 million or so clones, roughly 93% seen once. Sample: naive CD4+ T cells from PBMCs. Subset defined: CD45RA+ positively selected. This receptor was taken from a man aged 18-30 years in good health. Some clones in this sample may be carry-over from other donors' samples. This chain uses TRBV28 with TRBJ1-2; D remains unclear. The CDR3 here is CASSQIQLNYGYTF. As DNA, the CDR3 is TGTGCCAGCAGCCAAATTCAGCTTAACTATGGCTACACCTTC.